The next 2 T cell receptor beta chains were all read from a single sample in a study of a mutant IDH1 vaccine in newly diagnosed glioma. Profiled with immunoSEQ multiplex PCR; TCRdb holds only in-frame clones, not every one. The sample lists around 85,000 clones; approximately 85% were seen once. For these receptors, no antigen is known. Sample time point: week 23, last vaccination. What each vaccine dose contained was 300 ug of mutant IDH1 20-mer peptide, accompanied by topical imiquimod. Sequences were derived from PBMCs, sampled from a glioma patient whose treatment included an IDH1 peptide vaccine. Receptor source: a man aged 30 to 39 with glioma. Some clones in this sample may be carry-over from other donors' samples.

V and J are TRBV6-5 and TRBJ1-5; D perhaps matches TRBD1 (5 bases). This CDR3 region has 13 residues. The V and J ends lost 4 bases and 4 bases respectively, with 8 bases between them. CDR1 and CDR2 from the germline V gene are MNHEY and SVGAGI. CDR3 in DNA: TGTGCCAGCAGTTCCGGGGGTAATCAGCCCCAGCATTTT. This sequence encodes CASSSGGNQPQHF.

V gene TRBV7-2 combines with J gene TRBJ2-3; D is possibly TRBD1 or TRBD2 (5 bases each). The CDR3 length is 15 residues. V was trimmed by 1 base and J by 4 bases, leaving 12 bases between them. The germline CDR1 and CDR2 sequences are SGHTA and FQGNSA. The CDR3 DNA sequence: TGTGCCAGCAGCTTAGACGGGGCAAAGGCAGATACGCAGTATTTT. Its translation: CASSLDGAKADTQYF.